This T cell receptor beta chain comes out of a study of CD8 T cells in Susac syndrome. Per the germline V gene, CDR1 is ENHRY and CDR2 is SYGVKD. The CDR3 loop spans 16 amino acids. Between the trimmed V and J ends, which lost 2 bases and 1 base, there was a span of 12 bases. Sequencing of TCR beta drew on CD8+ and CD4+ T cells from blood. Controls comprised healthy donors matched for age and sex. TEMRA cells underwent FACS enrichment and CD8+ and CD4+ T cells underwent negative isolation. Random hexamers served to reverse transcribe roughly 0.45 to 1 ug RNA. The TCR beta CDR3 was amplified by immunoSEQ multiplex PCR across 54 Vbeta, 13 Jbeta. TCRdb reprocessed the immunoSEQ multiplex PCR reads with MiXCR, giving one entry per CDR3 protein. The sample records 120,000 to 150,000 distinct CDR3 sequences, 94% being singletons.

The chain uses TRBV10-3 and TRBJ1-5, with D perhaps TRBD1 (5 bases). The receptor's source is a human donor in good health. The sequenced sample was CD4+ T cells from PBMCs. CDR3: CAISEVRGSSNQPQHF. As DNA, the CDR3 is TGTGCCATCAGTGAGGTACGGGGCTCGAGCAATCAGCCCCAGCATTTT.